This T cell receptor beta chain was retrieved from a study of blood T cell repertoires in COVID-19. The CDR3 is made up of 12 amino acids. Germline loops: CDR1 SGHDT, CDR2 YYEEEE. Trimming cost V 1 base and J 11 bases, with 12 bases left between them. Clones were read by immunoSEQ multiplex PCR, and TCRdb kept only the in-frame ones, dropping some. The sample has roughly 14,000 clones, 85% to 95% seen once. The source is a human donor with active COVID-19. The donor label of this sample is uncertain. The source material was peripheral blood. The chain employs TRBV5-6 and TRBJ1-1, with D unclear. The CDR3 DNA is TGTGCCAGCAGCTTGAGGGAGGGTGCGGCTTTCTTT. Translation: CASSLREGAAFF.